This section outlines one T cell receptor (beta chain) sequence together with its context. The germline CDR1 and CDR2 sequences are SGHAT and FQNNGV. With 5 bases clipped from V and 9 bases from J, the junction kept 9 bases outside the gene matches. The CDR3 is 14 amino acids. Sequencing was performed with immunoSEQ multiplex PCR; in TCRdb, only in-frame clones are kept and a portion is missing. Of approximately 200,000 clones in the sample, over 80% were seen once. The sample originates from a study of blood T cell repertoires in COVID-19. Sequencing was done on a sample of peripheral blood. The V and J genes are TRBV11-2 and TRBJ2-1; 8 nucleotides line up with TRBD2. The clonotype comes from a man younger than 45 with COVID-19, enrolled during active disease. Here the CDR3 reads CASSPGLVVGEQFF. The CDR3 coding sequence is TGTGCCAGCAGCCCGGGACTAGTGGTAGGTGAGCAGTTCTTC.